This T cell receptor beta chain was obtained from a study of cytomegalovirus exposure and HLA in healthy donors. Background on the study: HLA-typed donors contributed around 85 million unique TCRs, which were held in an early data release.

Amplification used 60 Vbeta primers and 13 Jbeta primers. Here immunoSEQ multiplex PCR was the method, and the copy in TCRdb shows in-frame clones only, minus some. Among about 100,000 clones listed, around 80% were seen once. Germline trimming cut 1 base from V and 1 base from J; bases unmatched to any gene: 8. In germline, CDR1 is LNHDA, CDR2 SQIVND (reference sequence). This CDR3 spans 17 amino acids. Sequencing input: PBMCs. The V call is TRBV19, the J call TRBJ2-3, with 7 bases fitting TRBD2. This clonotype originated in a female donor in good health and CMV-seropositive. CDR3 loop: CASSIAPGLSGTDTQYF. CDR3 nucleotide sequence: TGTGCCAGTAGTATAGCCCCGGGACTATCGGGCACAGATACGCAGTATTTT.